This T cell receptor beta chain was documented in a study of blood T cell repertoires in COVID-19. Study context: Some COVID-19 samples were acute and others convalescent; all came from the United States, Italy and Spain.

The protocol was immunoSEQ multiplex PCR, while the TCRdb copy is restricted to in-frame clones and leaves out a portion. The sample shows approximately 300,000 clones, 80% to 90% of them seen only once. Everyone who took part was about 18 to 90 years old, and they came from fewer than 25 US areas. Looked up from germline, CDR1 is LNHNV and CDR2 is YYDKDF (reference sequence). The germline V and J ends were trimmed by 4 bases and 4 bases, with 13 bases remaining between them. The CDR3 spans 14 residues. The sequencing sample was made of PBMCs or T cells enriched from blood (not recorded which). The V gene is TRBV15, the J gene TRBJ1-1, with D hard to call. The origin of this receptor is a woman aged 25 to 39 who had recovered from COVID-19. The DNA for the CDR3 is TGTGCCACCAGCAATAGGAACCTAGGCACTGAAGCTTTCTTT. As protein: CATSNRNLGTEAFF.